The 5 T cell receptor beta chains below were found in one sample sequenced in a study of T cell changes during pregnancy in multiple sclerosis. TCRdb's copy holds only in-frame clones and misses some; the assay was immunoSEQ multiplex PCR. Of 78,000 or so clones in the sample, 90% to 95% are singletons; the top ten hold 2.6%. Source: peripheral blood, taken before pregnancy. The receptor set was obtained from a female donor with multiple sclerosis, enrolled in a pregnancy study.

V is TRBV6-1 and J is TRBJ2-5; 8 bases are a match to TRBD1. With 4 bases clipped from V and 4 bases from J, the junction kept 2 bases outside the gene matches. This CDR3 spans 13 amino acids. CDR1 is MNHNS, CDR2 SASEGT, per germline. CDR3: CASSGGQVETQYF. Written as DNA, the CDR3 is TGTGCCAGCAGTGGGGGACAGGTAGAGACCCAGTACTTC.

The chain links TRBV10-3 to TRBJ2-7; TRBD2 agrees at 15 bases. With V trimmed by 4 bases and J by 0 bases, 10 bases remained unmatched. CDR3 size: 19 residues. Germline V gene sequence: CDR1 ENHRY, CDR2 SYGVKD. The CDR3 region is CAISAFPGTSGRSSYEQYF. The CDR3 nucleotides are TGTGCCATCAGTGCCTTTCCCGGGACTAGCGGGAGGAGCTCCTACGAGCAGTACTTC.

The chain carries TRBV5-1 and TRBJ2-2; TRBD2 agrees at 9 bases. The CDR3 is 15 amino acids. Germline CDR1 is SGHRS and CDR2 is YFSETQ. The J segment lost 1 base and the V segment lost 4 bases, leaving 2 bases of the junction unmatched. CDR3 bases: TGCGCCAGCAGCCAACTAGCGGGGAACACCGGGGAGCTGTTTTTT. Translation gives CASSQLAGNTGELFF.

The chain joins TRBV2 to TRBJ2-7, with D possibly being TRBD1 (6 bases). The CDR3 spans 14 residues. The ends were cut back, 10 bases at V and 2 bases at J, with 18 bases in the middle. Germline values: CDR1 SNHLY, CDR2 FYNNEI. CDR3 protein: CATSPNRVTYEQYF. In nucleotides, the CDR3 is TGTGCCACCTCCCCCAACAGGGTTACCTACGAGCAGTACTTC.

DNA for the CDR3: TGCGCCAGCAGCATCGAAGGACCGGGACTAGCCAAAAACATTCAGTACTTC. Residues: CASSIEGPGLAKNIQYF. The V call is TRBV5-1, the J call TRBJ2-4; a weak D match, TRBD2 (6 bases). The CDR3 runs 17 residues. Germline V CDR1 and CDR2: SGHRS, YFSETQ. V was trimmed by 4 bases and J by 0 bases, leaving 17 bases between them.